This T cell receptor beta chain is from a study of blood T cells in healthy people across ages. About the research overall: Per every two T cells, about one barcoded beta molecule was captured by template switching. Study observations and caveats: Long-lived donors had more naive CD4+ cells and higher diversity than aged donors.

CDR3 length: 15 residues. The germline V gene has CDR1 GTSNPN and CDR2 SVGIG (reference sequence). The V gene lost 1 base and the J gene lost 6 bases, with 16 bases spanning the gap. This clonotype was observed a handful of times. Its antigen is not identified. Primed by a sample-barcoded 5' primer and a J-beta primer mix, a second PCR proceeded for 7 to 11 cycles. Via MiXCR, TCRdb re-called the 5' RACE reads, giving one row per CDR3 protein. This table holds roughly 1.5 million distinct CDR3 sequences, 35% to 45% found once. Sequencing was carried out using blood. The source of this sequence is a woman between 18 and 29 years old in good health. The chain combines TRBV30 with TRBJ2-1, with a weak D call TRBD2 (5 bases). The CDR3 region has the DNA TGTGCCTGGAGTGGGGAGACTACCCCTAGCAATGAGCAGTTCTTC. It codes for CAWSGETTPSNEQFF. Drawing the rest from reference TRBV30 and TRBJ2-1, the complete variable domain is SQTIHQWPATLVQPVGSPLSLECTVEGTSNPNLYWYRQAAGRGLQLLFYSVGIGQISSEVPQNLSASRPQDRQFILSSKKLLLSDSGFYLCAWSGETTPSNEQFFGPGTRLTVL.